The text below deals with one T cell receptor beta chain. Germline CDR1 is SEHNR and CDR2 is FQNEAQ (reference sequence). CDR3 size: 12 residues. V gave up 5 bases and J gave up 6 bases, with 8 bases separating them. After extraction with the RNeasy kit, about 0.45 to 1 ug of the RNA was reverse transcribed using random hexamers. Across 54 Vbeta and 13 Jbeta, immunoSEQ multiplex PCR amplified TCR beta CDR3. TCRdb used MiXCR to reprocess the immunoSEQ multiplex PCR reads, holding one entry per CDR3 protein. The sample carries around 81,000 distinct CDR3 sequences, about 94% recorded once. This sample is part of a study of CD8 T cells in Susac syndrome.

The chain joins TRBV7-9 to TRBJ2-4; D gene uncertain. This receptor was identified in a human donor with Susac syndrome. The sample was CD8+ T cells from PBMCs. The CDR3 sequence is CASSAALNIQYF. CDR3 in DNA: TGTGCCAGCAGCGCCGCCCTAAACATTCAGTACTTC.